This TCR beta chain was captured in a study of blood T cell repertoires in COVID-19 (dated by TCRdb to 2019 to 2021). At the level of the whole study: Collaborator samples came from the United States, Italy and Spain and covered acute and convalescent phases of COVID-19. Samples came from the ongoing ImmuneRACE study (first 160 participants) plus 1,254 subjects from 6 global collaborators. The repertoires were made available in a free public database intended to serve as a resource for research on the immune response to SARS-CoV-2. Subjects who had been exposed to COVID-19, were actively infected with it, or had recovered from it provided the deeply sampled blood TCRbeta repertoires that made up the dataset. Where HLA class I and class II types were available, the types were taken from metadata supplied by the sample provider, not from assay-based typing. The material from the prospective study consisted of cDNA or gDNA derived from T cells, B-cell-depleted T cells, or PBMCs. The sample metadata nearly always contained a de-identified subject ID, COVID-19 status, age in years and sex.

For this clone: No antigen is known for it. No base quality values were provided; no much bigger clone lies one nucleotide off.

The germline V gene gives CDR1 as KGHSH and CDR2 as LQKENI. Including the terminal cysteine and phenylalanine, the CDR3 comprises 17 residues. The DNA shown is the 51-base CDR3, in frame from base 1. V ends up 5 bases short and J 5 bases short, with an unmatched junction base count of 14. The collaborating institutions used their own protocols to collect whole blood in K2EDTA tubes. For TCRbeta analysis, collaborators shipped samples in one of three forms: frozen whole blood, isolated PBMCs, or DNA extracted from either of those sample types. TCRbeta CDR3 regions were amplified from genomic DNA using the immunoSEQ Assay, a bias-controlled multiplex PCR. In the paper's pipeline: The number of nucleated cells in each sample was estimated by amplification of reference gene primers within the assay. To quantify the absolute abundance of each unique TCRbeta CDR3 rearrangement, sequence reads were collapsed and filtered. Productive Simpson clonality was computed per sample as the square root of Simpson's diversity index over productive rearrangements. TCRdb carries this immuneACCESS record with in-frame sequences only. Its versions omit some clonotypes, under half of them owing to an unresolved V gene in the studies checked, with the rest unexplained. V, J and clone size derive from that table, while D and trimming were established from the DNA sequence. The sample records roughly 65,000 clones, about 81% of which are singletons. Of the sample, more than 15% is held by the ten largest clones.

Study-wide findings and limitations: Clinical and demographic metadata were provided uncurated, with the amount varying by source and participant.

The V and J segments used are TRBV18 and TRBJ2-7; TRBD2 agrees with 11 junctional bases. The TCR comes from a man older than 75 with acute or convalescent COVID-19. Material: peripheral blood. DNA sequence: TGTGCCAGCTCAACATTTGCCCCTCTAGCGGGAGGTCACGAGCAGTACTTC. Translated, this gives CASSTFAPLAGGHEQYF. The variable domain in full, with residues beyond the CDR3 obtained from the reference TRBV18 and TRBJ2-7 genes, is NAGVMQNPRHLVRRRGQEARLRCSPMKGHSHVYWYRQLPEEGLKFMVYLQKENIIDESGMPKERFSAEFPKEGPSILRIQQVVRGDSAAYFCASSTFAPLAGGHEQYFGPGTRLTVT.